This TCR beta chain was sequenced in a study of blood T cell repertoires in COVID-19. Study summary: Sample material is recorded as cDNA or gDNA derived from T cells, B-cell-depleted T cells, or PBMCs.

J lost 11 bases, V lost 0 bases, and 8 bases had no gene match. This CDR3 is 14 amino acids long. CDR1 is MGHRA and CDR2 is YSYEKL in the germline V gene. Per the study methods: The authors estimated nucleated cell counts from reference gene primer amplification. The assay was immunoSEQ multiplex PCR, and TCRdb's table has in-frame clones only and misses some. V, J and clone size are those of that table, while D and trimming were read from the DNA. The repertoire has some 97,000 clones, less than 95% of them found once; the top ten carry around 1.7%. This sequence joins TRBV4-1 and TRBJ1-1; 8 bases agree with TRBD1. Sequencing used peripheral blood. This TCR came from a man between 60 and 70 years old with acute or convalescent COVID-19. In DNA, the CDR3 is TGCGCCAGCAGCCAAGAATTTAGCAGGGGGCTGGCTTTCTTT. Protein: CASSQEFSRGLAFF.